A single sample is the source of the 20 T cell receptor beta chains below, sequenced in a study of shared clonotypes between healthy human individuals. Sequencing was performed with immunoSEQ multiplex PCR; in TCRdb, only in-frame clones are kept and a portion is missing. The table has 470,000 or so clones, approximately 80% seen once. The sample was PBMCs. The receptors originated from a woman in her forties in good health. Some clones in this sample may be carry-over from other donors' samples.

The chain links TRBV2 to TRBJ2-7, with TRBD1 matching over 10 bases. V dropped 8 bases and J dropped 3; count of bases not matched to a gene: 10. CDR1 is SNHLY, CDR2 FYNNEI, per germline. The length of the CDR3 is 15 residues. The CDR3 is CASVTSGTGVYEQYF. The CDR3 nucleotides are TGTGCCAGCGTTACTTCCGGGACAGGGGTCTACGAGCAGTACTTC. Variable domain in full (rest from reference TRBV2 and TRBJ2-7): EPEVTQTPSHQVTQMGQEVILRCVPISNHLYFYWYRQILGQKVEFLVSFYNNEISEKSEIFDDQFSVERPDGSNFTLKIRSTKLEDSAMYFCASVTSGTGVYEQYFGPGTRLTVT.

To note about this clone: A far larger clone differs by one base, so this is likely a read error. This chain connects TRBV6-5 to TRBJ2-5; 7 nucleotides match TRBD1. CDR1 is MNHEY, CDR2 SVGAGI, per germline. This CDR3 has 13 residues. The V and J ends lost 6 bases and 4 bases, in that order; junction bases with no gene match: 5. CDR3 sequence (DNA): TGTGCCAGCAGAACCACAGGGGCAGAGACCCAGTACTTC. As protein: CASRTTGAETQYF.

This clone was seen ten or more times. The gene calls are TRBV7-2 and TRBJ1-5, with D perhaps TRBD1 (5 bases). Germline CDR1 and CDR2: SGHTA and FQGNSA. The CDR3 is 15 residues long. V dropped 5 bases and J dropped 6 bases, with 17 bases sitting between them. The CDR3 coding sequence is TGTGCCAGCAGCCCAAAGACCAGGGATGGTCAGCCCCAGCATTTT. It specifies CASSPKTRDGQPQHF.

The gene calls are TRBV6-5 and TRBJ2-3; D is perhaps TRBD2 (5 bases). Trimming shortened V by 5 bases and J by 3 bases, and 12 bases separated the two germline ends. Germline V gives CDR1 MNHEY, CDR2 SVGAGI. CDR3 length equals 14 residues. The CDR3 DNA sequence: TGTGCCAGCAGTAAAGCGGAAGTAACAGATACGCAGTATTTT. Translated: CASSKAEVTDTQYF.

As DNA, the CDR3 is TGTGCCAGCAGTGAGGACAGGGAGGATGGCTACACCTTC. Its translation: CASSEDREDGYTF. The V call is TRBV2, the J call TRBJ1-2, with 8 bases matching TRBD1. The CDR3 totals 13 residues. The ends lost 3 bases at V and 6 bases at J; junction bases unmatched: 3. Germline CDR1 reads SNHLY; CDR2 reads FYNNEI.

This clone has a handful of counts. This may be a read error: a much more frequent sequence differs by one nucleotide. This specimen includes other DNA sequences encoding the same CDR3. The CDR3 coding sequence is TGTGCCAGCAGTGCGGAAGCCTCACCCCTCCACTTT. Protein: CASSAEASPLHF. The chain couples TRBV2 to TRBJ1-6; D unclear. There are 12 residues in the CDR3. The ends were cut back, 4 bases at V and 10 bases at J, with 8 bases in the middle. Germline assignment: CDR1 SNHLY and CDR2 FYNNEI. Looking up the rest from reference TRBV2 and TRBJ1-6 gives the full variable domain: EPEVTQTPSHQVTQMGQEVILRCVPISNHLYFYWYRQILGQKVEFLVSFYNNEISEKSEIFDDQFSVERPDGSNFTLKIRSTKLEDSAMYFCASSAEASPLHFGNGTRLTVT.

For this clone: One base separates it from a far larger clone, so it is likely a read error. This CDR3 is also generated by other DNA sequences in the sample. The chain has TRBV7-9 and TRBJ2-1; 9 bases map to TRBD2. Germline trimming cut 3 bases from V and 5 bases from J; bases unmatched to any gene: 5. CDR1 and CDR2 from the germline V gene are SEHNR and FQNEAQ (reference sequence). CDR3 length: 15 amino acids. CDR3 nucleotide sequence: TGTGCCAGCAGCTTCAGAACTAGCGGGCACAATGAGCAGTTCTTC. Translating gives CASSFRTSGHNEQFF.

About this clone: Other DNA sequences from this sample encode an identical CDR3 as well. V is TRBV28 and J is TRBJ1-3; no clear D gene. Trimming cost V 1 base and J 4 bases, with 5 bases left between them. The CDR3 totals 13 residues. Per germline, CDR1 MDHEN and CDR2 SYDVKM. CDR3: CASSLLAGNTIYF. The CDR3 DNA reads as TGTGCCAGCAGTTTATTGGCAGGAAACACCATATATTTT.

The rearrangement uses TRBV5-1 and TRBJ2-3, with 7 nucleotides matching TRBD2. Germline V CDR1 and CDR2: SGHRS, YFSETQ. The ends lost 1 base at V and 4 bases at J; junction bases unmatched: 6. The CDR3 runs 15 residues. The CDR3 bases are TGCGCCAGCAGCTTGCAGCTAGCGGCGGCAGATACGCAGTATTTT. It codes for CASSLQLAAADTQYF.

This clone turned up a few times. In the same sample, other DNA sequences code for this CDR3. The chain combines TRBV5-4 with TRBJ2-3; TRBD2 matches 14 bases. This CDR3 is built from 16 residues. Germline CDR1 reads SGHNT; CDR2 reads YYREEE (reference sequence). V was pared by 4 bases and J by 3 bases, with 4 bases of the junction left unmatched. In DNA form, the CDR3 reads TGTGCCAGCAGCACCGGACTAGCGGGAGGTACAGATACGCAGTATTTT. Encoded protein: CASSTGLAGGTDTQYF.

This rearrangement joins TRBV4-1 to TRBJ2-7, with D unclear. From germline, CDR1 is MGHRA and CDR2 YSYEKL. The CDR3 spans 13 residues. V lost 1 base, J lost 4 bases, and 8 bases lay in between. Written as DNA, the CDR3 is TGCGCCAGCAGCCAAGTTCCGAGTTACGAGCAGTACTTC. Its translation is CASSQVPSYEQYF.

This clone was seen only once. The chain employs TRBV4-3 and TRBJ2-7, with 11 positions matching TRBD2. The CDR3 is 15 residues long. The trim removed 5 bases at V and 2 bases at J, leaving 5 bases unmatched. Per germline, CDR1 LGHNA and CDR2 YSLEER. Here the CDR3 reads CASSEALAGAYEQYF. Written as DNA, the CDR3 is TGCGCCAGCAGCGAGGCACTAGCGGGAGCCTACGAGCAGTACTTC.

The CDR3 sequence is CASSSQLTGLFETQYF. CDR3 coding DNA: TGCGCCAGCAGCTCCCAACTGACAGGGTTGTTCGAGACCCAGTACTTC. The chain carries TRBV5-1 and TRBJ2-5; 7 nucleotides match TRBD1. The CDR3 consists of 16 residues. The V gene's germline CDR1 is SGHRS and CDR2 YFSETQ. V lost 3 bases and J lost 5; bases outside the gene matches: 13. Filled out from reference TRBV5-1 and TRBJ2-5, the complete variable domain reads KAGVTQTPRYLIKTRGQQVTLSCSPISGHRSVSWYQQTPGQGLQFLFEYFSETQRNKGNFPGRFSGRQFSNSRSEMNVSTLELGDSALYLCASSSQLTGLFETQYFGPGTRLLVL.

DNA of the CDR3: TGTGCCAGCTCAAGACAGGGGAACACTGAAGCTTTCTTT. As protein: CASSRQGNTEAFF. The V gene is TRBV18, the J gene TRBJ1-1; the match to TRBD1 covers 7 bases. The germline V gene encodes CDR1 KGHSH and CDR2 LQKENI. This CDR3 has 13 amino acids. V was pared by 5 bases and J by 1 base, with 1 base of the junction left unmatched.

The chain links TRBV28 to TRBJ1-5; weak D call: TRBD1 (5 bases). The CDR3 is 15 amino acids. The germline gives CDR1 MDHEN, CDR2 SYDVKM. The V end was cut by 2 bases, the J end by 2 bases, with 10 bases between. CDR3 residues: CASSLIGGGNQPQHF. The CDR3 DNA reads TGTGCCAGCAGTTTAATCGGGGGTGGCAATCAGCCCCAGCATTTT.

This clone was found a few times. The genes are TRBV6-1 and TRBJ2-3; 7 bases agree with TRBD2. The CDR3 consists of 14 residues. Germline V CDR1 and CDR2: MNHNS, SASEGT. Germline trimming cut 5 bases from V and 3 bases from J; bases unmatched to any gene: 5. CDR3: CASSRRRGTDTQYF. CDR3 nucleotide sequence: TGTGCCAGCAGTCGAAGGCGGGGGACAGATACGCAGTATTTT.

V usage is TRBV7-9 and J usage is TRBJ2-3; D is uncertain. Germline V gene sequence: CDR1 SEHNR, CDR2 FQNEAQ (reference sequence). The CDR3 runs 15 residues. V was clipped by 5 bases and J by 3 bases, with 15 bases between them. CDR3: CASSPGTQPTDTQYF. As DNA, the CDR3 is TGTGCCAGCAGCCCCGGAACCCAGCCTACAGATACGCAGTATTTT.

The chain recombines TRBV28 with TRBJ2-7, with a tentative D call TRBD2 (5 bases). The germline V gene has CDR1 MDHEN and CDR2 SYDVKM. The CDR3 is made up of 13 amino acids. The V end lost 3 bases, the J end lost 3 bases, and 9 bases lay between the germline ends. In nucleotides, the CDR3 is TGTGCCAGCAGTTTGCGGGTGGGCTACGAGCAGTACTTC. This encodes CASSLRVGYEQYF.

This clone appeared many times. The CDR3 DNA follows: TGTGCCAGCAGCTTACTGACAGGGCCTAACTATGGCTACACCTTC. Its translation: CASSLLTGPNYGYTF. The rearrangement joins TRBV7-9 to TRBJ1-2; 7 bases map to TRBD1. Trimming at V came to 2 bases and at J to 0 bases, leaving 3 bases not matched to a gene. Germline loops: CDR1 SEHNR, CDR2 FQNEAQ (reference sequence). The CDR3 has 15 amino acids.

The sample holds a few counts of this clone. V is TRBV30 and J is TRBJ1-2; D is unclear. Germline CDR1 is GTSNPN and CDR2 is SVGIG (reference sequence). The ends were cut back, 2 bases at V and 4 bases at J, with 5 bases in the middle. The CDR3 loop spans 11 amino acids. This chain's CDR3 is CAWSPAYGYTF. Written as DNA, the CDR3 is TGTGCCTGGAGTCCCGCCTATGGCTACACCTTC.